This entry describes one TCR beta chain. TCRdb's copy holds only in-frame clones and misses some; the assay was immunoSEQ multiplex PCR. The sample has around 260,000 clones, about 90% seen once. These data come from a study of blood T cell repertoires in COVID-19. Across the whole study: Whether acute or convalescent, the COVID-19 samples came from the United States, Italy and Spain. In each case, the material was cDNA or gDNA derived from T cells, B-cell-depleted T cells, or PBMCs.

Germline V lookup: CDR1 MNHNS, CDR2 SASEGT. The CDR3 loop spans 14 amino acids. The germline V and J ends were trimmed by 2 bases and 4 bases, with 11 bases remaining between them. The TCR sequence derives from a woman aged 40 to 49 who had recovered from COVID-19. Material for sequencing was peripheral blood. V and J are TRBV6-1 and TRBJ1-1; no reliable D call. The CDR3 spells CASSESPGSTEAFF. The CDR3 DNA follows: TGTGCCAGCAGTGAAAGTCCCGGGAGCACTGAAGCTTTCTTT.